This section outlines one T cell receptor (beta chain) sequence together with its context. Its cognate antigen has yet to be identified. One base away there is no much larger clone; base qualities are not given. Reading the germline V gene gives CDR1 SGHVS and CDR2 FQNEAQ. The CDR3 contains 15 residues, cysteine and phenylalanine counted. The entry retains the CDR3 DNA only, 45 bases that are in frame from base 1. V lost 3 bases and J lost 2 bases; the stretch between them is 11 bases long. CD8 naive samples were CD45RO-negative cells positively selected for CCR7, giving a CD45RA+CCR7+ population that excluded TemRA cells. The donors were healthy, HIV-negative adults with no recently reported acute infections or vaccinations. Only Caucasian adults living in Nashville, Tennessee, USA were represented among the donors. Blood was obtained by leukapheresis, after which PBMCs were separated by Ficoll-Histopaque density gradient centrifugation and cryopreserved in liquid nitrogen vapor phase. Analytical flow cytometry was used to check the purity and quantity of every magnetically sorted T cell population. From each sorted fraction, genomic DNA was isolated and quantified by UV absorbance on a Nanodrop 2000c.

Using the deep immunoSEQ assay, multiplex PCR amplified TCR CDR3 regions from genomic DNA. For each cell subset, the extracted genomic DNA was distributed evenly across all wells of several immunoSEQ 96-well plates, and each plate served as one replicate. For sorted subsets, around 0.2 ug genomic DNA, equal to 25,000 to 35,000 T cell genomes, was loaded into each replicate PCR. The purified libraries were quantified using a Qubit 3.0 fluorometer, sized with a Bioanalyzer 2100, and then quantified again using the KAPA Library Quantification kit. Every immunoSEQ 96-well plate was sequenced on a separate single-read 150-cycle Illumina NextSeq 550 flow cell. The original pipeline was this. Because only junctional sequences without quality scores were contained in the immunoSEQ output, filtering matching that applied to full-length reads could not be performed. To assign V/J genes and CDR3, sequences were annotated using PyIR, a Python wrapper for IgBLAST v1.9, with IMGT germline references. Reads were removed for weak V/J assignments (E-value above 1e-6), missing CDR3, stop codons, out-of-frame junctions, or ambiguous translated residues. V3J clonotypes were defined by identical inferred V gene, J gene, and CDR3 amino acid sequence. Percentage overlap between repertoires was computed as shared unique clonotypes divided by the size of the smaller repertoire. Richness of each repertoire was evaluated using RTK rarefaction, the Chao1 estimator, and Recon v2.1 estimates of unobserved clonotypes. For all TCRbeta clonotypes obtained by the gDNA method from a few donors, generation probabilities were computed with OLGA. The immuneACCESS repertoire file appears here via TCRdb, limited to in-frame rearrangements. These files lack a portion of the clones; in checked studies, under half of the deficit traces to unresolved V genes, and the cause of the others is not known. The D gene and trimming were derived from the DNA, and the V and J assignments and clone size from that table. The sample table holds 1.5 million to 2.5 million clones, of which about 95% were seen once. 1% to 1.5% of the sample goes to the ten largest clones.

This entry is derived from a study of shared clonotypes between healthy human individuals (dated by TCRdb to about 2020). Describing the broader study: The cohort included three men and a couple of women between 18 and 49 years of age. For each donor, CD4 naive and CD4 memory were each run on three plates, CD8 naive on two plates, and CD8 memory on one plate. The study deeply sequenced blood TCR repertoires of 5 or 6 healthy adults to estimate repertoire size and the extent of clonotype sharing between individuals. Different laboratories and diverse techniques were used to prepare libraries and sequence TCR repertoires, to increase sequencing depth and limit assay-specific biases. Leukapheresis yielded between about 0.94 and 9 billion PBMCs per donor. Points the paper makes about the study in general: Around 5% of naive CD4, 3.5% of naive CD8, around 2.3% of memory CD4, and about 0.4% of memory CD8 clonotypes were shared across several donors. Compared with non-shared clonotypes, clonotypes shared by all four sorted-subset donors had higher generation probabilities. Sampling was restricted to blood, and TCR repertoires in tissues likely differ from the TCR repertoires found in blood. Even with the large sequencing depth, rarefaction of the sorted-subset datasets indicated that sequencing was incomplete. Pairwise subsampling led to the expectation that sequencing depth would affect the degree of clonotype sharing among donors. Larger estimated clonotype richness was generally found for naive subsets than for memory subsets. Because the study included a small number of donors, the genetic and exposure-history diversity represented was limited.

The chain is made from TRBV7-8 and TRBJ2-1; the D gene is tentatively TRBD1 or TRBD2, each matching 5 bases. The sequenced sample was naive CD8+ T cells sorted from blood. The sample's cell subset or site, from its label and the paper: CD45RA+CCR7+. The sequence came from a young man in good health. The CDR3 protein: CASSLPEGPYNEQFF. The DNA is TGTGCCAGCAGCTTGCCTGAGGGGCCCTACAATGAGCAGTTCTTC.